The clone carrying this T cell receptor beta chain was found many times. What it recognizes is unknown. Germline lookup yields CDR1 KGHSH and CDR2 LQKENI. The CDR3 totals 14 residues. Every donor contributed roughly 11 milliliters of peripheral blood by blood draw. The data were obtained in a study of blood T cells in healthy people across ages. Study results and caveats: Because donor CMV status was unknown, expanded clonotype changes were possibly confounded.

It was with a sample-barcoded 5' primer and a J-beta primer mix that a second PCR of about 7 to 12 cycles was run. From each sample, at least 2.5 million paired-end reads containing CDR3 were obtained. TCRdb re-called the 5' RACE reads through MiXCR, storing one row per CDR3 protein. The profile shows around 1,700,000 distinct CDR3 sequences, approximately 30% of them singletons. Input material: blood. This sequence joins TRBV18 and TRBJ2-5; the D gene is possibly TRBD2 (6 bases). TRBJ2-7 explains the end of the DNA better; the J call may be wrong. The source is a woman between 25 and 40 years old in good health. Written as DNA, the CDR3 is TGTGCCAGCTCACCACCCGGGACGCGGGGCGAGCAGTACTTC. Protein sequence: CASSPPGTRGEQYF.